The 32 T cell receptor beta chains below come from one sample, sequenced in a study of CD8+ T cells in alopecia areata (dated by TCRdb to between 2018 and 2020). The receptor library was made with the immunoSEQ multiplex PCR assay. RNA was extracted from all samples and reverse transcribed into cDNA, which served as template for TCR sequencing. Sourced from immuneACCESS, this table was stored by TCRdb with only in-frame sequences that have V and J called. A share of the clones is absent; for the studies checked, an unresolved V gene accounts for under half, and the remainder has no known explanation. The sample has around 270,000 clones on record, roughly 60% of them singletons. Approximately 2% of the sample goes to the ten largest clones. Per the publication, the time point label means: roughly 26 weeks on oral tofacitinib. The sample's treatment or condition label, in plain terms: oral pan-JAK inhibitor, 5-10 mg twice daily.

Sample: CD4+ T cells sorted from blood, taken at week 24, from a patient treated with tofacitinib. The receptors were sampled from a human donor with alopecia areata.

Remarks on this clone: Other DNA sequences in this specimen translate into the identical CDR3. The genes are TRBV20-1 and TRBJ2-3; 7 positions match TRBD2. CDR3 length: 11 residues. V trimming: 3 bases; J trimming: 6 bases; junction bases outside the gene matches: 0. The germline V gene has CDR1 DFQATT and CDR2 SNEGSKA (reference sequence). The CDR3, as DNA: TGCAGTGCTAGGCGGGGGGATACGCAGTATTTT. This encodes CSARRGDTQYF.

This chain uses TRBV30 with TRBJ2-2; weak D call: TRBD1 (5 bases). CDR3 length: 14 amino acids. The V gene's germline CDR1 is GTSNPN and CDR2 SVGIG (reference sequence). The V end was cut by 0 bases, the J end by 7 bases, with 12 bases between. As DNA, the CDR3 is TGTGCCTGGAGTGTACGCAGGGATGTCGGGGAGCTGTTTTTT. Translation gives CAWSVRRDVGELFF.

V is TRBV5-1 and J is TRBJ2-3, with D possibly being TRBD1 (6 bases). The CDR3 contains 15 residues. CDR1 and CDR2 (germline): SGHRS, YFSETQ. V lost 0 bases, J lost 2 bases, and 10 bases lay in between. The DNA for the CDR3 is TGCGCCAGCAGCTTGGAGGACAGATACACAGATACGCAGTATTTT. Translated: CASSLEDRYTDTQYF.

The chain recombines TRBV2 with TRBJ2-7, with D perhaps given as TRBD1 or TRBD2 (5 bases each). Trimming pared 2 bases from V and 5 bases from J, leaving 7 bases between. CDR1 and CDR2 (germline): SNHLY, FYNNEI. The CDR3 is 12 residues long. CDR3 protein: CASSEQGDEQYF. The DNA of the CDR3 is TGTGCCAGCAGTGAACAGGGAGACGAGCAGTACTTC. The full variable domain, its missing parts supplied by reference TRBV2 and TRBJ2-7, is EPEVTQTPSHQVTQMGQEVILRCVPISNHLYFYWYRQILGQKVEFLVSFYNNEISEKSEIFDDQFSVERPDGSNFTLKIRSTKLEDSAMYFCASSEQGDEQYFGPGTRLTVT.

The V call is TRBV5-1, the J call TRBJ2-5, with 11 bases identical to TRBD2. Trimming cost V 4 bases and J 3 bases; bases outside gene matches: 5. Germline lookup yields CDR1 SGHRS and CDR2 YFSETQ. This CDR3 is 15 amino acids long. The CDR3 nucleotides read TGCGCCAGCAGCATTAGCGGGGGGGCCGAAGAGACCCAGTACTTC. Its protein is CASSISGGAEETQYF.

V gene TRBV15 combines with J gene TRBJ2-5, with TRBD1 as a possible D gene (7 bases). Between the trimmed V and J ends, which lost 3 bases and 1 base, there was a span of 12 bases. The CDR3 covers 15 residues. Germline lookup yields CDR1 LNHNV and CDR2 YYDKDF (reference sequence). The CDR3 DNA reads as TGTGCCACCAGCAGGGCGGGACAGCCCCAAGAGACCCAGTACTTC. Protein sequence: CATSRAGQPQETQYF.

The chain employs TRBV29-1 and TRBJ1-6, with a possible D match to TRBD1 (5 bases). With 5 bases removed from V and 6 bases from J, the gap between germline ends came to 20 bases. CDR3 length equals 16 residues. Germline assignment: CDR1 SQVTM and CDR2 ANQGSEA. CDR3 DNA: TGCAGCGTTATTTTCCGCCCGGGACGGCTTAATTCACCCCTCCACTTT. This gives the protein CSVIFRPGRLNSPLHF.

V gene TRBV25-1 combines with J gene TRBJ1-2; no firm D call. The CDR3 contains 14 residues. The germline V and J ends were trimmed by 1 base and 4 bases, with 10 bases remaining between them. Germline CDR1 and CDR2: MGHDK and SYGVNS. The chain's CDR3 is CASSESGAFYGYTF. The CDR3 nucleotides read TGTGCCAGCAGTGAATCGGGCGCTTTCTATGGCTACACCTTC.

A few counts support this clone. The chain has TRBV2 and TRBJ1-5; maybe TRBD1 (6 bases). The CDR3 covers 13 residues. Germline lookup yields CDR1 SNHLY and CDR2 FYNNEI. V dropped 7 bases and J dropped 0 bases, with 7 bases sitting between them. CDR3 residues: CASMDSSNQPQHF. The CDR3, as DNA: TGTGCCAGCATGGACAGTAGCAATCAGCCCCAGCATTTT.

This clone is medium-sized by share. This rearrangement joins TRBV6-5 to TRBJ2-3; 10 nucleotides match TRBD2. The CDR3 loop spans 16 amino acids. The V segment lost 4 bases and the J segment 5 bases; nucleotides outside the gene matches: 9. Germline CDR1 reads MNHEY; CDR2 reads SVGAGI. The CDR3 coding sequence is TGTGCCAGCAGTTTCGGGGTAGCGGGGGGCTTAGATACGCAGTATTTT. Amino acids: CASSFGVAGGLDTQYF.

The genes are TRBV4-2 and TRBJ2-1; unclear D gene. CDR3 length equals 13 residues. Trimming cost V 0 bases and J 7 bases, with 7 bases left between them. In germline, CDR1 is LGHNA, CDR2 YNFKEQ. This CDR3 is CASSQDTRNEQFF. The CDR3 nucleotides read TGTGCCAGCAGCCAAGATACGCGGAATGAGCAGTTCTTC.

This clone was recorded a few times. Other DNA sequences from this sample encode an identical CDR3 as well. This chain connects TRBV30 to TRBJ2-3; D may be TRBD1 or TRBD2 (5 bases each). The CDR3 contains 14 residues. Between the trimmed V and J ends, which lost 0 bases and 0 bases, there was a span of 7 bases. The V gene's germline CDR1 is GTSNPN and CDR2 SVGIG (reference sequence). The CDR3 is CAWSVGTSTDTQYF. CDR3 bases: TGTGCCTGGAGTGTGGGGACCAGCACAGATACGCAGTATTTT.

The V gene is TRBV7-9, the J gene TRBJ2-4, with unresolved D. The CDR3 runs 17 residues. CDR1 and CDR2 from the germline V gene are SEHNR and FQNEAQ (reference sequence). Trimming took 1 base from V and 0 from J, leaving 13 bases between them. Here the CDR3 reads CASSLGRIQIAKNIQYF. CDR3 sequence (DNA): TGTGCCAGCAGCTTAGGACGGATCCAAATAGCCAAAAACATTCAGTACTTC.

This clone was counted a few times. V gene TRBV27 combines with J gene TRBJ1-6, with D unclear. The CDR3 totals 16 residues. Trimming shortened V by 5 bases and J by 4 bases, and 15 bases separated the two germline ends. Germline V gives CDR1 MNHEY, CDR2 SMNVEV (reference sequence). CDR3 DNA sequence: TGTGCCAGCAGTATTTTCACTGGTCCGTATAATTCACCCCTCCACTTT. Protein: CASSIFTGPYNSPLHF.

The CDR3 loop reads CAGEIQETQYF. DNA for the CDR3: TGCGCGGGGGAGATTCAAGAGACCCAGTACTTC. The chain employs TRBV20-1 and TRBJ2-5; TRBD2 aligns across 7 bases. Germline V gives CDR1 DFQATT, CDR2 SNEGSKA (reference sequence). This CDR3 has 11 amino acids.

Here the CDR3 reads CAWSVTPKYGYTF. The CDR3 DNA reads TGTGCCTGGAGTGTCACACCGAAATATGGCTACACCTTC. This chain uses TRBV30 with TRBJ1-2; D is ambiguous. This CDR3 has 13 residues. Trimming removed 0 bases at V and 5 bases at J, with 10 bases between. Germline V CDR1 and CDR2: GTSNPN, SVGIG (reference sequence).

About this clone: This CDR3 is also generated by other DNA sequences in the sample. The chain carries TRBV15 and TRBJ2-5; no clear D. The germline gives CDR1 LNHNV, CDR2 YYDKDF (reference sequence). The CDR3 has 13 residues. The V and J ends lost 0 bases and 5 bases respectively, with 7 bases between them. CDR3 sequence reads: CATSRDSSETQYF. CDR3 nucleotides: TGTGCCACCAGCAGAGATAGTTCGGAGACCCAGTACTTC.

The V gene is TRBV7-9, the J gene TRBJ2-5, with 8 bases identical to TRBD1. The CDR3 contains 14 residues. Germline CDR1 and CDR2: SEHNR and FQNEAQ (reference sequence). After removal of 5 bases from V and 2 bases from J, the junction contained 4 bases not matched to a gene. The CDR3 coding sequence is TGTGCCAGCAGCCCTGGACAGGGACAAGAGACCCAGTACTTC. This translates into CASSPGQGQETQYF.

The chain recombines TRBV5-1 with TRBJ2-1, with D unresolved. The CDR3 contains 13 residues. From germline, CDR1 is SGHRS and CDR2 YFSETQ. V shed 3 bases and J shed 7 bases, with 11 bases lying between them. The CDR3 DNA follows: TGCGCCAGCAGCTCGGCGGTAGGGAATGAGCAGTTCTTC. Translation: CASSSAVGNEQFF. Variable domain in full (rest from reference TRBV5-1 and TRBJ2-1): KAGVTQTPRYLIKTRGQQVTLSCSPISGHRSVSWYQQTPGQGLQFLFEYFSETQRNKGNFPGRFSGRQFSNSRSEMNVSTLELGDSALYLCASSSAVGNEQFFGPGTRLTVL.

The chain uses TRBV7-9 and TRBJ1-2; D uncertain. CDR1 is SEHNR and CDR2 is FQNEAQ in the germline V gene (reference sequence). The CDR3 totals 11 residues. Here the CDR3 reads CVKALPNGYTF. The CDR3 region has the DNA TGTGTTAAGGCGCTCCCGAATGGCTACACCTTC.

This clone was detected once. The chain joins TRBV2 to TRBJ1-2, with a weak D call TRBD1 (5 bases). The ends were cut back, 4 bases at V and 7 bases at J, with 16 bases in the middle. Germline-derived CDR1 and CDR2 are SNHLY and FYNNEI. This CDR3 has 14 amino acids. DNA of the CDR3: TGTGCCAGCAGTGCTCCAGGGTCAAGGAGTGGCTACACCTTC. Its protein is CASSAPGSRSGYTF. Together with reference TRBV2 and TRBJ1-2, the CDR3 gives the full variable domain: EPEVTQTPSHQVTQMGQEVILRCVPISNHLYFYWYRQILGQKVEFLVSFYNNEISEKSEIFDDQFSVERPDGSNFTLKIRSTKLEDSAMYFCASSAPGSRSGYTFGSGTRLTVV.

The J gene is TRBJ2-3, the V gene TRBV30, with D possibly being TRBD1 (5 bases). Germline CDR1 reads GTSNPN; CDR2 reads SVGIG (reference sequence). CDR3 length: 15 residues. Trimming stripped 2 bases from V and 0 bases from J, with 12 bases between. CDR3 in DNA: TGTGCCTGGAGTCCCCGACAGATAAGCACAGATACGCAGTATTTT. Translation gives CAWSPRQISTDTQYF.

V usage is TRBV12-5 and J usage is TRBJ2-1; 9 nucleotides agree with TRBD1. The ends lost 6 bases at V and 8 bases at J; junction bases unmatched: 8. The V gene's germline CDR1 is LGHNT and CDR2 FRNRAP. CDR3 length: 14 amino acids. CDR3 protein: CASGPGTGLDEQFF. CDR3 bases: TGTGCTAGTGGACCCGGGACAGGGTTGGATGAGCAGTTCTTC.

The V and J genes are TRBV29-1 and TRBJ1-2; a possible D gene is TRBD1 (6 bases). V was shortened by 7 bases and J by 6 bases, with 9 bases between the two germline ends. The germline V gene encodes CDR1 SQVTM and CDR2 ANQGSEA. CDR3 length: 10 residues. The CDR3 DNA sequence: TGCAGCGGGGACATGGATGGCTACACCTTC. This translates into CSGDMDGYTF.

This clone was observed a handful of times. This same CDR3 is encoded by further DNA sequences in the sample. V gene TRBV7-9 combines with J gene TRBJ2-3; D is uncertain. Germline CDR1 reads SEHNR; CDR2 reads FQNEAQ (reference sequence). There are 12 residues in the CDR3. Trimming removed 1 base from V and 3 bases from J, with 2 bases in between. The CDR3 is CASSLGTDTQYF. DNA for the CDR3: TGTGCCAGCAGCTTAGGGACAGATACGCAGTATTTT.

A few counts support this clone. The chain couples TRBV30 to TRBJ2-1, with 9 bases lining up with TRBD2. V was pared by 0 bases and J by 2 bases, with 2 bases of the junction left unmatched. The CDR3 runs to 15 residues. The germline CDR1 and CDR2 sequences are GTSNPN and SVGIG (reference sequence). CDR3 DNA sequence: TGTGCCTGGAGTGTAGCTAGCGGGACCTACAATGAGCAGTTCTTC. Its protein product is CAWSVASGTYNEQFF.

The rearrangement uses TRBV5-1 and TRBJ2-7, with 8 bases lining up with TRBD1. The V segment lost 5 bases and the J segment 3 bases; nucleotides outside the gene matches: 4. This CDR3 has 13 amino acids. Germline V gives CDR1 SGHRS, CDR2 YFSETQ. In DNA, the CDR3 is TGCGCCAGCAGTAAGGACAGGGACTACGAGCAGTACTTC. Amino acids: CASSKDRDYEQYF.

This clone was picked up a small number of times. The rearrangement uses TRBV30 and TRBJ2-6, with TRBD1 as a possible D gene (6 bases). The germline V and J ends were trimmed by 5 bases and 0 bases, with 8 bases remaining between them. CDR3 length: 14 amino acids. CDR1 is GTSNPN, CDR2 SVGIG, per germline (reference sequence). The CDR3, as DNA: TGTGCCTGGGGACAGTCCTCTGGGGCCAACGTCCTGACTTTC. Amino acid sequence: CAWGQSSGANVLTF.

This sequence joins TRBV1 and TRBJ2-1; TRBD2 is the table's D call and was not checked against the DNA. TRBV1 is marked as a pseudogene. The CDR3 runs 16 residues. CDR3 DNA: TGCACCAGCAGCTCCGGCGGACTAGCGGGGGGGAATGAGCAGTTCTTC. Encoded protein: CTSSSGGLAGGNEQFF.

V is TRBV29-1 and J is TRBJ2-3; TRBD1 or TRBD2 may be the D gene (6 bases each). This CDR3 is 14 amino acids long. Trimming took 4 bases from V and 0 from J, leaving 11 bases between them. Germline CDR1 reads SQVTM; CDR2 reads ANQGSEA. The CDR3 DNA reads TGCAGCGTTGCGGAGGGGGGTAGCACAGATACGCAGTATTTT. It codes for CSVAEGGSTDTQYF.

J is TRBJ2-1 and V is TRBV5-4; D is unresolved. CDR1 is SGHNT and CDR2 is YYREEE in the germline V gene (reference sequence). The V end lost 0 bases, the J end lost 0 bases, and 7 bases lay between the germline ends. This CDR3 comprises 15 residues. The CDR3: CASSLDGNSYNEQFF. The DNA for the CDR3 is TGTGCCAGCAGCTTGGATGGAAACTCCTACAATGAGCAGTTCTTC.

The chain has TRBV29-1 and TRBJ2-7; 8 positions match TRBD1. J gave up 3 bases and V 2 bases, and 6 bases lay outside the gene matches. The CDR3 contains 14 residues. Germline CDR1 and CDR2: SQVTM and ANQGSEA. The CDR3 reads CSVETGTGFYEQYF. The CDR3 nucleotides read TGCAGCGTTGAAACGGGGACAGGATTCTACGAGCAGTACTTC.